One and the same sample provided the 29 T cell receptor beta chains below, sequenced in a study of cytomegalovirus exposure and HLA in healthy donors. Vbeta (60) and Jbeta (13) primers were used in the PCR. Profiled with immunoSEQ multiplex PCR; TCRdb holds only in-frame clones, not every one. The data show about 170,000 clones, with about four fifths seen just once and 1.5% held by the top ten. Sequences were obtained from PBMCs. The receptors come from a male donor in good health and CMV-seronegative.

This chain joins TRBV11-3 and TRBJ1-1; D is uncertain. Per germline, CDR1 SGHNT and CDR2 YENEEA. There are 13 residues in the CDR3. Trimming left V 0 bases short and J 7 bases short, with 9 bases between. Here the CDR3 DNA reads TGTGCCAGCAGCTTAGATCCTGTCGGTGAAGCTTTCTTT. Amino acids: CASSLDPVGEAFF.

The table lists this clone with a count of one. This chain links TRBV6-1 with TRBJ1-1; TRBD1 matches 8 bases. This CDR3 spans 15 amino acids. V trimming: 6 bases; J trimming: 5 bases; junction bases outside the gene matches: 11. Per germline, CDR1 MNHNS and CDR2 SASEGT. The CDR3 is CASSGGKGDRTEAFF. Written as DNA, the CDR3 is TGTGCCAGCAGCGGAGGTAAAGGGGACAGGACTGAAGCTTTCTTT.

The chain recombines TRBV19 with TRBJ1-1; D is unclear. Germline assignment: CDR1 LNHDA and CDR2 SQIVND (reference sequence). V dropped 7 bases and J dropped 1 base, with 13 bases sitting between them. The CDR3 is 14 amino acids. The CDR3 DNA reads as TGTGCCAGTAACCCCCGCGGATGGAACACTGAAGCTTTCTTT. It specifies CASNPRGWNTEAFF.

The rearrangement joins TRBV5-6 to TRBJ2-1, with 11 bases matching TRBD2. The length of the CDR3 is 19 residues. From germline, CDR1 is SGHDT and CDR2 YYEEEE. V lost 3 bases and J lost 1; bases outside the gene matches: 12. DNA of the CDR3: TGTGCCAGCAGCTCCCCCTTAGCGGGAGGGCCCGCTTCCTACAATGAGCAGTTCTTC. Protein product: CASSSPLAGGPASYNEQFF.

The rearrangement links TRBV6-1 to TRBJ1-1; D possibly corresponds to TRBD1 (6 bases). The CDR3 contains 15 residues. Germline V gene lookup returns CDR1 MNHNS and CDR2 SASEGT. V lost 7 bases to trimming and J lost 7 bases, with 22 bases between them. The chain's CDR3 is CASTQNEGGAGEAFF. The CDR3 DNA follows: TGTGCCAGCACCCAAAATGAGGGGGGGGCTGGTGAAGCTTTCTTT.

Regarding this clone: The sample holds other DNA sequences that translate to the same CDR3. The chain employs TRBV18 and TRBJ1-1, with D tentatively TRBD1 (6 bases). V gave up 3 bases and J gave up 4 bases, with 12 bases separating them. CDR1 KGHSH and CDR2 LQKENI come from the germline V gene. The length of the CDR3 is 14 residues. CDR3 DNA sequence: TGTGCCAGCTCACCGCAGCAGGGGAGCACTGAAGCTTTCTTT. Protein product: CASSPQQGSTEAFF.

The chain couples TRBV6-5 to TRBJ2-2; 9 nucleotides match TRBD1. The CDR3 has 15 residues. With 0 bases clipped from V and 4 bases from J, the junction kept 0 bases outside the gene matches. The germline CDR1 and CDR2 sequences are MNHEY and SVGAGI. CDR3 DNA: TGTGCCAGCAGTTACTCGACAGGGGGCACCGGGGAGCTGTTTTTT. The encoded protein is CASSYSTGGTGELFF.

The rearrangement links TRBV6-6 to TRBJ2-7, with 9 bases matching TRBD2. This CDR3 region has 15 residues. J gave up 3 bases and V 4 bases, and 7 bases lay outside the gene matches. Germline values: CDR1 MNHNY, CDR2 SVGAGI (reference sequence). CDR3 amino acids: CASSSPGLANYEQYF. The DNA of the CDR3 is TGTGCCAGCAGTTCACCGGGACTAGCCAACTACGAGCAGTACTTC.

The J gene is TRBJ1-2, the V gene TRBV7-3; 10 bases are shared with TRBD1. CDR1 SGHTA and CDR2 FQGTGA come from the germline V gene. This CDR3 comprises 16 residues. With V trimmed by 1 base and J by 7 bases, 9 bases remained unmatched. In DNA, the CDR3 is TGTGCCAGCAGCTTAATGGGGACAGGGGAGCGGGCTGGCTACACCTTC. This translates into CASSLMGTGERAGYTF.

The chain carries TRBV5-4 and TRBJ1-4; no reliable D call. The V gene's germline CDR1 is SGHNT and CDR2 YYREEE (reference sequence). The CDR3 loop spans 17 amino acids. V lost 4 bases, J lost 0 bases, and 16 bases lay in between. The CDR3 here is CASSTERRTATNEKLFF. The CDR3 DNA reads as TGTGCCAGCAGCACGGAGCGGAGAACTGCAACTAATGAAAAACTGTTTTTT. The full variable domain, its missing parts supplied by reference TRBV5-4 and TRBJ1-4, is ETGVTQSPTHLIKTRGQQVTLRCSSQSGHNTVSWYQQALGQGPQFIFQYYREEENGRGNFPPRFSGLQFPNYSSELNVNALELDDSALYLCASSTERRTATNEKLFFGSGTQLSVL.

The chain uses TRBV6-4 and TRBJ2-2; TRBD1 matches 10 bases. Germline loops: CDR1 MRHNA, CDR2 SNTAGT. CDR3 length: 15 amino acids. V was clipped by 6 bases and J by 6 bases; unmatched bases: 7. Written as DNA, the CDR3 is TGTGCCAGCAGCCCGGGACAGGGGAGTGCCGGGGAGCTGTTTTTT. Translating gives CASSPGQGSAGELFF.

This clone has a single count. This rearrangement joins TRBV5-1 to TRBJ1-1, with 11 bases matching TRBD1. CDR1 SGHRS and CDR2 YFSETQ come from the germline V gene. The CDR3 has 13 residues. Trimming took 7 bases from V and 6 from J; bases not matched to a gene: 5. CDR3 in DNA: TGCGCCAGCCGGACAGGGGGCTTCGCTGAAGCTTTCTTT. This sequence encodes CASRTGGFAEAFF.

This clone came up a few times. The CDR3 loop reads CASKGTTYEQYF. As DNA, the CDR3 is TGTGCCAGCAAGGGGACTACCTACGAGCAGTACTTC. V usage is TRBV11-2 and J usage is TRBJ2-7; 7 bases match TRBD2. Germline V lookup: CDR1 SGHAT, CDR2 FQNNGV. Germline trimming cut 7 bases from V and 2 bases from J; bases unmatched to any gene: 2. The CDR3 covers 12 residues.

The rearrangement joins TRBV5-1 to TRBJ1-1; possibly TRBD1 for D (5 bases). Trimming shortened V by 3 bases and J by 1 base, and 10 bases separated the two germline ends. Looked up from germline, CDR1 is SGHRS and CDR2 is YFSETQ. CDR3 size: 14 residues. The CDR3 DNA reads TGCGCCAGCAGCTCCGTGGGGCAGAACACTGAAGCTTTCTTT. Translating it yields CASSSVGQNTEAFF.

The chain recombines TRBV5-8 with TRBJ2-5; TRBD1 matches 9 bases. V gave up 6 bases and J gave up 4 bases; unmatched junction bases: 4. Germline CDR1 is SGHTS and CDR2 is YDEGEE. This CDR3 contains 13 residues. The CDR3 protein is CASTGQGRETQYF. The CDR3 bases are TGTGCCAGCACGGGACAGGGACGAGAGACCCAGTACTTC.

The chain uses TRBV18 and TRBJ2-7, with TRBD2 identical over 13 bases. Looked up from germline, CDR1 is KGHSH and CDR2 is LQKENI. The CDR3 contains 14 residues. Trimming took 5 bases from V and 4 from J; bases not matched to a gene: 2. CDR3 sequence reads: CASSSGLAGYEQYF. The CDR3 DNA reads TGTGCCAGCTCATCGGGACTAGCGGGATACGAGCAGTACTTC.

The CDR3 region is CASSLGWTVNSPLHF. Written as DNA, the CDR3 is TGTGCCAGCAGCTTGGGGTGGACAGTCAATTCACCCCTCCACTTT. The chain recombines TRBV5-6 with TRBJ1-6; tentative D call: TRBD1 (6 bases). Germline values: CDR1 SGHDT, CDR2 YYEEEE. V was cut by 0 bases and J by 7 bases, with 11 bases left in between. The CDR3 is 15 residues long.

The chain links TRBV14 to TRBJ2-5; 8 bases line up with TRBD2. The CDR3 spans 14 residues. Germline CDR1 reads SGHDN; CDR2 reads FVKESK. V shed 0 bases and J 7 bases; nucleotides not matched to a gene: 4. This CDR3 is CASSQDLAGRTQYF. CDR3 in DNA: TGTGCCAGCAGCCAAGACTTAGCGGGAAGGACCCAGTACTTC.

V and J are TRBV27 and TRBJ2-2; unclear D gene. CDR1 is MNHEY and CDR2 is SMNVEV in the germline V gene (reference sequence). The CDR3 consists of 12 residues. V was clipped by 2 bases and J by 4 bases, with 2 bases between them. The CDR3 loop reads CASSLRTGELFF. The CDR3 region has the DNA TGTGCCAGCAGTTTACGCACCGGGGAGCTGTTTTTT.

This clone was seen a single time. This chain joins TRBV5-4 and TRBJ1-1; TRBD1 might be the D (5 bases). Trimming removed 0 bases from V and 1 base from J, with 10 bases in between. This CDR3 region has 15 residues. CDR1 and CDR2 (germline): SGHNT, YYREEE (reference sequence). In nucleotides, the CDR3 is TGTGCCAGCAGCTTGGGGCAGGGAGGGAACACTGAAGCTTTCTTT. Amino acids: CASSLGQGGNTEAFF.

This chain links TRBV6-1 with TRBJ1-6; D is uncertain. The CDR3 loop spans 18 amino acids. From germline, CDR1 is MNHNS and CDR2 SASEGT. Trimming stripped 2 bases from V and 0 bases from J, with 14 bases between. The CDR3 region is CASSETGRKSSYNSPLHF. The CDR3 region has the DNA TGTGCCAGCAGTGAAACGGGTAGGAAGAGCTCCTATAATTCACCCCTCCACTTT.

The gene calls are TRBV10-3 and TRBJ1-1; D unclear. This CDR3 is built from 11 residues. Deletions cut 10 bases from V and 3 bases from J, with 9 bases between. Germline V gene data show CDR1 as ENHRY and CDR2 as SYGVKD. In DNA form, the CDR3 reads TGTGCCACCCGGGAGGACACTGAAGCTTTCTTT. It specifies CATREDTEAFF.

The chain is built from TRBV29-1 and TRBJ1-5, with 8 positions matching TRBD1. V gave up 6 bases and J gave up 8 bases; unmatched junction bases: 6. CDR3 length: 12 residues. Germline CDR1 and CDR2: SQVTM and ANQGSEA. The CDR3 sequence: CSVRLTGEPQHF. The CDR3 DNA sequence: TGCAGCGTACGTCTGACAGGGGAGCCCCAGCATTTT.

Points on this clone: This sample also contains other DNA sequences that code for the same CDR3. The chain employs TRBV7-9 and TRBJ2-3; 10 bases match TRBD2. Germline V CDR1 and CDR2: SEHNR, FQNEAQ (reference sequence). The V and J ends lost 4 bases and 6 bases, in that order; junction bases with no gene match: 4. This CDR3 spans 14 amino acids. CDR3 in DNA: TGTGCCAGCAGCTCAGCGGGAGGGGTTGATACGCAGTATTTT. Its translation: CASSSAGGVDTQYF. Together with reference TRBV7-9 and TRBJ2-3, the CDR3 gives the full variable domain: DTGVSQNPRHKITKRGQNVTFRCDPISEHNRLYWYRQTLGQGPEFLTYFQNEAQLEKSRLLSDRFSAERPKGSFSTLEIQRTEQGDSAMYLCASSSAGGVDTQYFGPGTRLTVL.

The chain recombines TRBV4-2 with TRBJ1-1; D may be TRBD1 (5 bases). The CDR3 runs to 18 residues. V was trimmed by 0 bases and J by 3 bases, leaving 20 bases between them. Germline-derived CDR1 and CDR2 are LGHNA and YNFKEQ. The CDR3 spells CASSQDMGTGSAHTEAFF. CDR3 sequence (DNA): TGTGCCAGCAGCCAAGATATGGGGACTGGGTCCGCGCACACTGAAGCTTTCTTT.

A note on this clone: Within the sample, other DNA sequences also encode this same CDR3. The rearrangement uses TRBV4-1 and TRBJ1-3, with 9 positions matching TRBD1. The V gene's germline CDR1 is MGHRA and CDR2 YSYEKL. The V segment lost 4 bases and the J segment 2 bases; nucleotides outside the gene matches: 6. This CDR3 is built from 16 residues. CDR3 residues: CASSREQGAPGNTIYF. The CDR3 region has the DNA TGCGCCAGCAGCCGAGAACAGGGGGCGCCTGGAAACACCATATATTTT.

The CDR3 DNA is TGTGCCAGTAGTACGAGCGGCTTGGGCACAGATACGCAGTATTTT. This codes for CASSTSGLGTDTQYF. The chain recombines TRBV19 with TRBJ2-3, with D possibly TRBD2 on 5 matching bases. CDR1 LNHDA and CDR2 SQIVND come from the germline V gene (reference sequence). The CDR3 is made up of 15 amino acids. V lost 4 bases and J 1 base, leaving 12 bases between the germline ends.

The rearrangement joins TRBV7-9 to TRBJ2-6; D gene unclear. This CDR3 has 18 amino acids. V dropped 0 bases and J dropped 2 bases, with 14 bases sitting between them. CDR1 and CDR2 (germline): SEHNR, FQNEAQ (reference sequence). DNA for the CDR3: TGTGCCAGCAGCTTAGCGCGGTTCACGCCAGCTGGGGCCAACGTCCTGACTTTC. It translates to CASSLARFTPAGANVLTF.

V gene TRBV14 combines with J gene TRBJ2-7, with D unclear. Trimming stripped 4 bases from V and 4 bases from J, with 5 bases between. Germline-derived CDR1 and CDR2 are SGHDN and FVKESK. The CDR3 is 11 amino acids. The CDR3 DNA reads as TGTGCCAGCAGCCGGCAATACGAGCAGTACTTC. Encoded protein: CASSRQYEQYF.